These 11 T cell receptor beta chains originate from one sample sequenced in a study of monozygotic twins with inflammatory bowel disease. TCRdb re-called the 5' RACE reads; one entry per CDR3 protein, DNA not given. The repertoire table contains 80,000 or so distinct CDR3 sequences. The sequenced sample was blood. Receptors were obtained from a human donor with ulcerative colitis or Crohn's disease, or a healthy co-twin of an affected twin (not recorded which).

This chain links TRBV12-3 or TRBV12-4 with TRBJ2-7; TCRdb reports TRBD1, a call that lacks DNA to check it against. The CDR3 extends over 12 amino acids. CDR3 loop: CASSPDRVKQYF.

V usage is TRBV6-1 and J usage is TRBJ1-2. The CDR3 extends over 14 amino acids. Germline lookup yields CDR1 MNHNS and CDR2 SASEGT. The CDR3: CASSELTLPYGYTF.

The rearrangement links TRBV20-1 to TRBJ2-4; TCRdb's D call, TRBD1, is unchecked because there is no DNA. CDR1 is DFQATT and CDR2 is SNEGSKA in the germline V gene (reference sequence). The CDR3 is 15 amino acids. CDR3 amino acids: CSAQGGELAKNIQYF.

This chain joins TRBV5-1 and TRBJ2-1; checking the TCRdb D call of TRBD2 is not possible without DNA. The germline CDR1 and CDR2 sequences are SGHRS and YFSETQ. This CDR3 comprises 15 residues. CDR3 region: CASSWGAGTYNEQFF.

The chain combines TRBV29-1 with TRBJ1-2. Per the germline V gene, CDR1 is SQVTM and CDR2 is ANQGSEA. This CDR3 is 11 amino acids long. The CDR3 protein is CSVAGSSGYTF.

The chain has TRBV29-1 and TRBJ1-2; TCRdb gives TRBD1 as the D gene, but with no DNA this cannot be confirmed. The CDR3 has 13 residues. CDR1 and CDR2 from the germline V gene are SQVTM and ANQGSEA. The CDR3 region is CSVENRRRMGYTF.

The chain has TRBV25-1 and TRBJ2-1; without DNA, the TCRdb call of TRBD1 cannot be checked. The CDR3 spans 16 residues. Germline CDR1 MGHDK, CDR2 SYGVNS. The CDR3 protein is CASGPNRGSSYNEQFF.

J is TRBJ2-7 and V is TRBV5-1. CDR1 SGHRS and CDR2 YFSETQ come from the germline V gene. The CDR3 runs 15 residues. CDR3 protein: CASSLVGRDSYEQYF.

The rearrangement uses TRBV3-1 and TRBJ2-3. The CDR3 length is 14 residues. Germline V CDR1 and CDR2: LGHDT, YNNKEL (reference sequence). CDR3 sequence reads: CASSQWQDTDTQYF.

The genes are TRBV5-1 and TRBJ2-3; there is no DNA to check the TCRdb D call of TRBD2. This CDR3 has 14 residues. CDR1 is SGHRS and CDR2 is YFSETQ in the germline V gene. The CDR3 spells CASTTGTLRDTQYF.

The chain's CDR3 is CASRRQRMNTEAFF. The chain is built from TRBV12-3 or TRBV12-4 and TRBJ1-1; absent DNA, TCRdb's TRBD1 call cannot be checked. CDR3 length: 14 amino acids.